These 17 T cell receptor beta chains originate from one sample sequenced in a study of shared clonotypes between healthy human individuals. Sequenced by immunoSEQ multiplex PCR; TCRdb stores in-frame clones only, minus some. The sample has some 2,100,000 clones, approximately 96% seen once. The sample consisted of naive CD4+ T cells sorted from blood. Indicated subset: CD45RA+ positively selected. Receptors originate from a young man in good health.

This chain uses TRBV7-6 with TRBJ2-3, with D uncertain. The germline V and J ends were trimmed by 5 bases and 6 bases, with 9 bases remaining between them. The V gene's germline CDR1 is SGHVS and CDR2 FNYEAQ. There are 12 residues in the CDR3. The CDR3 loop is CASSLRADTQYF. CDR3 in DNA: TGTGCCAGCAGCCTTCGCGCGGATACGCAGTATTTT.

The chain uses TRBV2 and TRBJ2-7; 7 bases are shared with TRBD1. The germline gives CDR1 SNHLY, CDR2 FYNNEI. V was clipped by 7 bases and J by 3 bases; unmatched bases: 6. The CDR3 is made up of 13 amino acids. The CDR3 reads CASTTNRGYEQYF. In nucleotides, the CDR3 is TGTGCCAGCACCACTAACAGGGGCTACGAGCAGTACTTC.

This chain joins TRBV30 and TRBJ1-1; 8 positions match TRBD1. This CDR3 is 13 amino acids long. Germline CDR1 reads GTSNPN; CDR2 reads SVGIG (reference sequence). V gave up 4 bases and J gave up 1 base; unmatched junction bases: 2. CDR3 sequence: CAWMDRANTEAFF. The CDR3 nucleotides read TGTGCCTGGATGGACAGGGCGAACACTGAAGCTTTCTTT. Based on the CDR3 plus reference TRBV30 and TRBJ1-1, the full variable domain is SQTIHQWPATLVQPVGSPLSLECTVEGTSNPNLYWYRQAAGRGLQLLFYSVGIGQISSEVPQNLSASRPQDRQFILSSKKLLLSDSGFYLCAWMDRANTEAFFGQGTRLTVV.

Points on this clone: This sample also contains other DNA sequences that code for the same CDR3. The chain couples TRBV7-9 to TRBJ1-2, with D hard to call. This CDR3 contains 11 residues. V gave up 4 bases and J gave up 5 bases, with 5 bases separating them. Germline CDR1 reads SEHNR; CDR2 reads FQNEAQ (reference sequence). The CDR3 coding sequence is TGTGCCAGCAGCTCCGGATATGGCTACACCTTC. It translates to CASSSGYGYTF.

This sequence joins TRBV28 and TRBJ2-3; D is uncertain. Germline loops: CDR1 MDHEN, CDR2 SYDVKM. Deletions cut 3 bases from V and 3 bases from J, with 16 bases between. The CDR3 has 16 amino acids. The CDR3 DNA follows: TGTGCCAGCAGTTTTGGTGGGGAAATGTGGACAGATACGCAGTATTTT. Translated: CASSFGGEMWTDTQYF.

Comments on this clone: This specimen includes other DNA sequences encoding the same CDR3. The CDR3 region is CASSQDVLTDTQYF. The CDR3 DNA reads TGCGCCAGCAGCCAAGATGTTCTCACAGATACGCAGTATTTT. This chain connects TRBV4-3 to TRBJ2-3, with no clear D. V was pared by 0 bases and J by 2 bases, with 6 bases between. The CDR3 extends over 14 amino acids. The V gene's germline CDR1 is LGHNA and CDR2 YSLEER.

V is TRBV12-2 and J is TRBJ2-7; the table's D call of TRBD1 was not tested on the DNA. TRBV12-2 constitutes a pseudogene. The CDR3 has 15 amino acids. For the CDR3, the DNA is TGTGCAAGTCGCCCCCCGGACAGGGCATCCTACGAGCAGTACTTC. This encodes CASRPPDRASYEQYF.

This sequence joins TRBV18 and TRBJ2-5, with 8 bases fitting TRBD2. This CDR3 has 15 amino acids. Germline CDR1 is KGHSH and CDR2 is LQKENI. The V segment lost 2 bases and the J segment 5 bases; nucleotides outside the gene matches: 7. The CDR3: CASSPVFAGGETQYF. The CDR3 DNA sequence: TGTGCCAGCTCACCAGTCTTCGCGGGAGGTGAGACCCAGTACTTC.

The chain couples TRBV30 to TRBJ1-1; 7 nucleotides agree with TRBD1. The germline V gene encodes CDR1 GTSNPN and CDR2 SVGIG (reference sequence). There are 14 residues in the CDR3. V lost 1 base and J lost 2; bases outside the gene matches: 4. In nucleotides, the CDR3 is TGTGCCTGGAGTGGTTTAGGGGGCAACACTGAAGCTTTCTTT. The encoded protein is CAWSGLGGNTEAFF.

The genes are TRBV27 and TRBJ2-5; D may correspond to TRBD1 or TRBD2 (5 bases each). The germline V and J ends were trimmed by 5 bases and 5 bases, with 18 bases remaining between them. CDR1 MNHEY and CDR2 SMNVEV come from the germline V gene (reference sequence). There are 15 residues in the CDR3. DNA of the CDR3: TGTGCCAGCAGTCCGTATGGGGGTATTCGGGAGACCCAGTACTTC. Encoded protein: CASSPYGGIRETQYF.

The chain employs TRBV7-2 and TRBJ2-4; the match to TRBD2 covers 8 bases. J was trimmed by 9 bases and V by 5 bases; bases with no gene match: 6. This CDR3 contains 13 residues. Germline CDR1 reads SGHTA; CDR2 reads FQGNSA. This CDR3 is CASSQERESIQYF. The CDR3 DNA reads TGTGCCAGCAGCCAGGAGCGGGAGAGCATTCAGTACTTC.

CDR3 in amino acids: CASSPGGAWGGYTF. DNA of the CDR3: TGTGCCAGCAGTCCGGGGGGGGCCTGGGGTGGCTACACCTTC. J is TRBJ1-2 and V is TRBV27, with a tentative D call TRBD1 (6 bases). The germline gives CDR1 MNHEY, CDR2 SMNVEV (reference sequence). V lost 5 bases and J 7 bases, leaving 17 bases between the germline ends. The CDR3 loop spans 14 amino acids.

This sequence joins TRBV28 and TRBJ1-1; the match to TRBD1 covers 9 bases. From germline, CDR1 is MDHEN and CDR2 SYDVKM. The length of the CDR3 is 16 residues. Losses at the gene ends were 6 bases for V and 6 bases for J; bases not matched to a gene: 14. The CDR3 bases are TGTGCCAGCAGAGCCCTTCCGGGGGACAGGGACCCTGAAGCTTTCTTT. Translated: CASRALPGDRDPEAFF.

This chain joins TRBV29-1 and TRBJ1-4; 9 nucleotides agree with TRBD1. Trimming cost V 3 bases and J 7 bases; bases outside gene matches: 6. The CDR3 length is 14 residues. Germline V CDR1 and CDR2: SQVTM, ANQGSEA. The DNA for the CDR3 is TGCAGCGTTGAGGATACAGGGGGCTTTGAAAAACTGTTTTTT. Residues: CSVEDTGGFEKLFF.

This clone was recorded once. CDR3 sequence: CAQGNTEAFF. CDR3 nucleotides: TGTGCCCAGGGGAACACTGAAGCTTTCTTT. The rearrangement joins TRBV28 to TRBJ1-1, with a possible D match to TRBD1 (5 bases). From germline, CDR1 is MDHEN and CDR2 SYDVKM. Trimming stripped 11 bases from V and 1 base from J, with 5 bases between. CDR3 length: 10 residues.

The V call is TRBV28, the J call TRBJ1-4; 7 bases are a match to TRBD1. CDR3 length equals 16 residues. V lost 3 bases to trimming and J lost 2 bases; unmatched junction nucleotides: 6. CDR1 and CDR2 from the germline V gene are MDHEN and SYDVKM. This chain's CDR3 is CASSLQTGMTNEKLFF. The DNA for the CDR3 is TGTGCCAGCAGTTTGCAGACAGGGATGACTAATGAAAAACTGTTTTTT.

V gene TRBV4-1 combines with J gene TRBJ2-7; 11 nucleotides match TRBD2. This CDR3 spans 18 amino acids. The V gene's germline CDR1 is MGHRA and CDR2 YSYEKL. V was pared by 0 bases and J by 2 bases, with 9 bases of the junction left unmatched. CDR3 in DNA: TGCGCCAGCAGCCAAGAGTTTAGCGGGGGGGCAAATACCTACGAGCAGTACTTC. It codes for CASSQEFSGGANTYEQYF.